Below, 9 T cell receptor beta chains from the same sample are listed, as sequenced in a study of shared T cell receptors in the human thymus. TCRdb keeps only in-frame clones here, not all; method: immunoSEQ multiplex PCR. The data show hundreds of thousands of clones, approximately 88% seen once. These data were likewise used in another study, on human thymus T cells.

Sample: thymocytes. The receptors here all came from a boy under two years old with a congenital heart defect.

The chain has TRBV10-3 and TRBJ2-1, with TRBD2 matching 8 bases. Germline assignment: CDR1 ENHRY and CDR2 SYGVKD. CDR3 length: 14 residues. V was clipped by 2 bases and J by 7 bases; unmatched bases: 4. The CDR3 loop is CAISETSSGNEQFF. DNA for the CDR3: TGTGCCATCAGTGAGACCTCTAGCGGGAATGAGCAGTTCTTC.

The CDR3 is CAIRSYKSHGYTF. CDR3 DNA sequence: TGTGCCATCAGGTCCTATAAGAGCCATGGCTACACCTTC. V usage is TRBV10-3 and J usage is TRBJ1-2; D gene unclear. V lost 6 bases and J lost 6, with 14 bases in between. CDR3 length: 13 residues. CDR1 is ENHRY and CDR2 is SYGVKD in the germline V gene.

The rearrangement links TRBV11-2 to TRBJ2-5, with 8 bases identical to TRBD1. The CDR3 contains 17 residues. Germline V gene sequence: CDR1 SGHAT, CDR2 FQNNGV. V lost 5 bases, J lost 4 bases, and 15 bases stayed unmatched. CDR3: CASSPRLLSRGRETQYF. The DNA for the CDR3 is TGTGCCAGCAGCCCCCGATTATTATCCAGGGGGCGAGAGACCCAGTACTTC.

The chain recombines TRBV11-2 with TRBJ2-7, with 14 bases matching TRBD2. Germline lookup yields CDR1 SGHAT and CDR2 FQNNGV. The V and J ends lost 2 bases and 1 base, in that order; junction bases with no gene match: 7. This CDR3 has 18 residues. The CDR3 DNA sequence: TGTGCCAGCAGCTTAATGTGGACTAGCGGGAGGCGTTCCTACGAGCAGTACTTC. Translating gives CASSLMWTSGRRSYEQYF. The variable domain in full, with the rest retrieved from reference TRBV11-2 and TRBJ2-7, is EAGVAQSPRYKIIEKRQSVAFWCNPISGHATLYWYQQILGQGPKLLIQFQNNGVVDDSQLPKDRFSAERLKGVDSTLKIQPAKLEDSAVYLCASSLMWTSGRRSYEQYFGPGTRLTVT.

The chain uses TRBV27 and TRBJ1-1; 10 bases match TRBD1. The CDR3 covers 17 residues. V shed 2 bases and J 3 bases; nucleotides not matched to a gene: 9. The V gene's germline CDR1 is MNHEY and CDR2 SMNVEV (reference sequence). CDR3 DNA: TGTGCCAGCAGTTTACCCCTGGGACAGGGGAGGGACACTGAAGCTTTCTTT. This encodes CASSLPLGQGRDTEAFF.

The V call is TRBV27, the J call TRBJ1-4; D may be TRBD1 (5 bases). The CDR3 is 14 amino acids. With 9 bases removed from V and 0 bases from J, the gap between germline ends came to 11 bases. Germline assignment: CDR1 MNHEY and CDR2 SMNVEV (reference sequence). CDR3: CASRGSATNEKLFF. Written as DNA, the CDR3 is TGTGCCAGTCGGGGGTCTGCAACTAATGAAAAACTGTTTTTT.

This clone was detected once. The rearrangement joins TRBV19 to TRBJ2-1; a weak D match, TRBD2 (6 bases). The CDR3 consists of 14 residues. Germline V gene sequence: CDR1 LNHDA, CDR2 SQIVND (reference sequence). V lost 5 bases and J lost 2, with 10 bases in between. The CDR3 sequence: CASSLGLTYNEQFF. In nucleotides, the CDR3 is TGTGCCAGTAGTCTTGGACTAACCTACAATGAGCAGTTCTTC.

The chain uses TRBV11-2 and TRBJ1-1; D is undetermined. The CDR3 extends over 12 amino acids. The V gene's germline CDR1 is SGHAT and CDR2 FQNNGV. V lost 5 bases and J lost 7, with 11 bases in between. The CDR3 protein is CASSPNHYEAFF. The CDR3 DNA follows: TGTGCCAGCAGCCCGAACCACTATGAAGCTTTCTTT.

The chain combines TRBV5-1 with TRBJ2-7; D may be TRBD2 (6 bases). Deletions cut 5 bases from V and 6 bases from J, with 27 bases between. This CDR3 is 17 amino acids long. Germline CDR1 SGHRS, CDR2 YFSETQ. CDR3 DNA sequence: TGCGCCAGCAGTGTCGGGAGATCCGTCCCCATCGGGAGCGAGCAGTACTTC. This encodes CASSVGRSVPIGSEQYF.